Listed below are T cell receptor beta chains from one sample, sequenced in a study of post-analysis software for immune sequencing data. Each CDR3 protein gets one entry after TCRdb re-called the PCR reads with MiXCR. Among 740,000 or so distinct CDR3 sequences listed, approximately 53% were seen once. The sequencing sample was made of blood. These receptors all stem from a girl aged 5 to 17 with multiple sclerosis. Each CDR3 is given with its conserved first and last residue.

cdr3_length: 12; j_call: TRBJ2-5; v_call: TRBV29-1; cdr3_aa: CSVEDPISTQYF
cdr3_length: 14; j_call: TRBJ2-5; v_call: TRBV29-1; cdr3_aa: CSVDPTGLQETQYF
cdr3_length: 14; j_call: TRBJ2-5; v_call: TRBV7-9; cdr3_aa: CASSLLGSEETQYF
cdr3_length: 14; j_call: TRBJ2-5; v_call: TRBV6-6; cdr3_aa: CASSYRTRFKAQYF
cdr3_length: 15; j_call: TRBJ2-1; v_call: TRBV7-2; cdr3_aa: CASSFGGLSYNEQFF
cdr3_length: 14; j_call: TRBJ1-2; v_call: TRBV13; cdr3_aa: CASSLQQGGYGYTF
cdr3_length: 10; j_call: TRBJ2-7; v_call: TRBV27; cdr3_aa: CASSFGEQYF
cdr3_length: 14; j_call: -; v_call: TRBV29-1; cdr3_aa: CSVDQGLHQETQYF
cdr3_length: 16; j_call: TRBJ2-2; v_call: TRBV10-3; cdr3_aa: CAISGPGEKHTGELFF
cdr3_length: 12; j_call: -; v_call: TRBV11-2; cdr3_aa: CASTPSYNEQYF
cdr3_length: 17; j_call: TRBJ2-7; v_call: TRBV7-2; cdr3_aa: CASSLAPGTGALTEQYF
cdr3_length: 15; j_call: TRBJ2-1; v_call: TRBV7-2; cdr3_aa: CASSRTGGVYNEQFF
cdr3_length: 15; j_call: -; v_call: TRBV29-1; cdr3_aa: CSAYSGGTGVYEQYF
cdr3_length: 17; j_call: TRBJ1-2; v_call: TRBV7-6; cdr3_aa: CASSLVGGRQGSYGYTF
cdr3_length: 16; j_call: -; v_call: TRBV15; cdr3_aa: CATSRPLAGGPYEQYF
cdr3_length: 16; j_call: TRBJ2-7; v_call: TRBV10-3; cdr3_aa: CAISGAGGALSYEQYF
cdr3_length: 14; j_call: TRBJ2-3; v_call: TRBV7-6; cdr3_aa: CASSLMDRSDTQYF
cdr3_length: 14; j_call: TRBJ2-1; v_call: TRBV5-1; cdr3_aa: CASSLKFGSVEQFF
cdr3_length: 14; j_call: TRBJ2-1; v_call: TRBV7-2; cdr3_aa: CASSPRGGHNEQFF
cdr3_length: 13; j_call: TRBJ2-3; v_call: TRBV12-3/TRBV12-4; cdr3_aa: CASSVRTANTQYF
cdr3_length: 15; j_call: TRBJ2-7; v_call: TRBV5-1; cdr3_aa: CASSRLMDGSYEQYF
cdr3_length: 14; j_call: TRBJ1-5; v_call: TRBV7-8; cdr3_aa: CASHHGSSNQPQHF
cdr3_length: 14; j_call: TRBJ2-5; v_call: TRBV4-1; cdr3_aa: CASSQVPGQETQYF
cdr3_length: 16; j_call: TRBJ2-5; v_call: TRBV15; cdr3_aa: CATRHRAGGLRETQYF
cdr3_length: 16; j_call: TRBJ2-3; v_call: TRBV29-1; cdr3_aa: CSVDPSGARSTDTQYF
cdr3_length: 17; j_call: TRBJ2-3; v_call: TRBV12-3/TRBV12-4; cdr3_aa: CASSTRGLAGGGDTQYF
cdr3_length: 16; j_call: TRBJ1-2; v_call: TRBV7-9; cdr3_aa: CASSLTTDRGLGGYTF
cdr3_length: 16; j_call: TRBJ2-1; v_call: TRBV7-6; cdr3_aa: CASSPSSSGRAFEQVF
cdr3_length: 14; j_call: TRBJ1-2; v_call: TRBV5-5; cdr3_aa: CASTPTGGDYGYTF
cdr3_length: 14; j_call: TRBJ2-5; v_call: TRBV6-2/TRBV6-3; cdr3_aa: CASSYSLSKGEQYF
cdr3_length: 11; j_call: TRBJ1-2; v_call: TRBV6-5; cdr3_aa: CASTPRDGYTF
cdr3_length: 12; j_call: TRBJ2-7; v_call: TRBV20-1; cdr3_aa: CSAGTSAYEQYF
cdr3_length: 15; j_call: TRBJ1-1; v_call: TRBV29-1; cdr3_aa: CSVSPGISMNTEAFF
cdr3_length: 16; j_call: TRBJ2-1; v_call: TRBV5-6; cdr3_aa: CASSPPGTGGFGEQFF
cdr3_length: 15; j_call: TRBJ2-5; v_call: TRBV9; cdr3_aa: CASSAAPPSQETQYF
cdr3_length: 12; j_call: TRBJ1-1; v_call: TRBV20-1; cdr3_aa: CSGNDPRTEAFF
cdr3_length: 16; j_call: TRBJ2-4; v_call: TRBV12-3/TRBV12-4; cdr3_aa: CASNSGTSGDKNIQYF
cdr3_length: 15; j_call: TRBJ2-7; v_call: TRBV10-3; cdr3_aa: CAISGTSGSPGEQYF
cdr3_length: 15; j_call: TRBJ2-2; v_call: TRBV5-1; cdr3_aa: CASSSSGTRTGELFF
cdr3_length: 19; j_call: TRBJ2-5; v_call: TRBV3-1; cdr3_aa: CASSQDGAGGWEEQETQYF
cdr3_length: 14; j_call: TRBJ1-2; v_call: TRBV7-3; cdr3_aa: CASSDGTGLDGYTF
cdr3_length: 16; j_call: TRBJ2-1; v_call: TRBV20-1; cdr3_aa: CSARDRASGRADEQFF
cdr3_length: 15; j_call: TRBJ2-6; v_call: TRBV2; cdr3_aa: CASTGQSSGANVLTF
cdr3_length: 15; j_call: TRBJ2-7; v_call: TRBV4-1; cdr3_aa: CASSQVRGAPYEQYF
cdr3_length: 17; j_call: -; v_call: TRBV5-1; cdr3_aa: CASSLAGLAGVWYEQYF
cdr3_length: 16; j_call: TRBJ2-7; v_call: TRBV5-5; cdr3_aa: CASSLYYGSESYEQYF
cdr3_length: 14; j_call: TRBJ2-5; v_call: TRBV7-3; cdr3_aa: CASSLTPGGETQYF
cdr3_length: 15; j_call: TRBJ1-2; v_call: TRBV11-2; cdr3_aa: CASSPGGAANYGYTF
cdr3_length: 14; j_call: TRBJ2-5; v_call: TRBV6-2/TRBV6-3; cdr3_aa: CASSYSTREGEQYF